This T cell receptor (beta chain) is from a study of CD8+ T cells in alopecia areata. Study-wide results and caveats: Normal-skin resident alphabeta T cells also appear among scalp sample sequences.

RNA was extracted and reverse transcribed into cDNA as the sequencing template. The repertoire was sequenced with immunoSEQ multiplex PCR; TCRdb's copy has only in-frame clones and lacks some. The profile shows more than 100,000 clones, 53% of them singletons. Noted treatment: oral pan-JAK inhibitor, 5-10 mg twice daily. A few counts support this clone. As yet, its antigen is unknown. Trimming cost V 5 bases and J 1 base, with 14 bases left between them. The CDR3 extends over 15 amino acids. Germline loops: CDR1 MNHNY, CDR2 SVGAGI (reference sequence). This sequence originates from a human donor with alopecia areata. This rearrangement joins TRBV6-6 to TRBJ2-5, with a possible D match to TRBD1 (6 bases). The sample here was CD4+ T cells sorted from blood, taken at week 4, from a patient treated with tofacitinib. The CDR3 DNA sequence: TGTGCCAGCAGTGACCGGACAGCACTCCAAGAGACCCAGTACTTC. It is translated as CASSDRTALQETQYF.